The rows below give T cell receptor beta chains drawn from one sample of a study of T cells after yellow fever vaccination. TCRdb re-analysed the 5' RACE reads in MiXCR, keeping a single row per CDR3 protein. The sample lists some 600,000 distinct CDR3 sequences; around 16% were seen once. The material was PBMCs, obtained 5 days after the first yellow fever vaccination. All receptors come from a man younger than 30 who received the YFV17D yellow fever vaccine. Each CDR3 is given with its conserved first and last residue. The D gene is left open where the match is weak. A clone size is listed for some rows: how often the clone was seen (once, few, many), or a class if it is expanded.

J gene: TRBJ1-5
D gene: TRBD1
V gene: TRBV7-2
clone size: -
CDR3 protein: CASSSRQGVQPQHF
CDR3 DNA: TGTGCCAGCAGCTCCCGGCAGGGGGTACAGCCCCAGCATTTT

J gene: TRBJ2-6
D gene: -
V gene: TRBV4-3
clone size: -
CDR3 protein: CASSQDFGESGANVLTF
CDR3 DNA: TGCGCCAGCAGCCAAGATTTCGGGGAATCTGGGGCCAACGTCCTGACTTTC

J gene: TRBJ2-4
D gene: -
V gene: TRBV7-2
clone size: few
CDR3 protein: CASTPQWGAKNIQYF
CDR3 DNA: TGTGCCAGCACCCCCCAATGGGGAGCCAAAAACATTCAGTACTTC

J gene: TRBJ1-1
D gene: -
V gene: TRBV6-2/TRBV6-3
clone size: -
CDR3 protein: CASSYKGTSKNTEAFF
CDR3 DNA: TGTGCCAGCAGTTACAAGGGCACATCTAAGAACACTGAAGCTTTCTTT

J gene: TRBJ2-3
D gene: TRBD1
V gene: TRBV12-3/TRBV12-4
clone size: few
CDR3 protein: CASCEPGQGAYTDTQYF
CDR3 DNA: TGTGCCAGCTGCGAACCGGGACAGGGGGCCTACACAGATACGCAGTATTTT

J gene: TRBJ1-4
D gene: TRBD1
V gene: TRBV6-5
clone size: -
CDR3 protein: CASSYLEQGAEKLFF
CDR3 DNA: TGTGCCAGCAGTTACTTGGAGCAGGGGGCTGAAAAACTGTTTTTT

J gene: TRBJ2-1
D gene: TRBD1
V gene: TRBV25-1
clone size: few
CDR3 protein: CASTLTGTYNEQFF
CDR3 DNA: TGTGCCAGCACCCTGACAGGGACATACAATGAGCAGTTCTTC

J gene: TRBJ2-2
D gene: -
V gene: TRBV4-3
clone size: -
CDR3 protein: CASSQEVLENTGELFF
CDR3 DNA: TGCGCCAGCAGCCAAGAGGTTCTAGAGAACACCGGGGAGCTGTTTTTT

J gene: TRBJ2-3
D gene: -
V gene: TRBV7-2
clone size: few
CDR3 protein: CASSTHPGDTQYF
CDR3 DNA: TGTGCCAGCAGCACCCACCCGGGTGATACGCAGTATTTT

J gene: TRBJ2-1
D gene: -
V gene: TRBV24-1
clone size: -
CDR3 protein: CATSDFGYNEQFF
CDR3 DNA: TGTGCCACCAGTGATTTCGGTTACAATGAGCAGTTCTTC

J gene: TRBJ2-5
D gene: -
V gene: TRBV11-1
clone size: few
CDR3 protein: CASSSTSFSETQYF
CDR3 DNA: TGTGCCAGCAGCTCTACTAGCTTTTCGGAGACCCAGTACTTC

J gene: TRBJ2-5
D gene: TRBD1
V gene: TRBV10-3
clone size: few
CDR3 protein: CAIRKQGAELEETQYF
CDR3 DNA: TGTGCCATCAGGAAACAGGGGGCGGAATTGGAGGAGACCCAGTACTTC

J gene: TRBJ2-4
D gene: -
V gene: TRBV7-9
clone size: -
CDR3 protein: CASSLAGRDFGKNIQYF
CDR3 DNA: TGTGCCAGCAGCTTAGCGGGACGGGACTTTGGCAAAAACATTCAGTACTTC

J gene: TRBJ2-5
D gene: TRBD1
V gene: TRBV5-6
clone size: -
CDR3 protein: CASSWWTRQGEETQYF
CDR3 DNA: TGTGCCAGCAGCTGGTGGACGAGACAGGGTGAAGAGACCCAGTACTTC

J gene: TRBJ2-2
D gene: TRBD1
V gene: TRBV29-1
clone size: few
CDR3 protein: CSVSQDRGMGGELFF
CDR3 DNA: TGCAGCGTCTCCCAGGACAGGGGAATGGGCGGGGAGCTGTTTTTT

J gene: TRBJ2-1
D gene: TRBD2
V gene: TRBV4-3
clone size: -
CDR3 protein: CASSQLPGLALGNEQFF
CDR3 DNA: TGCGCCAGCAGCCAACTGCCGGGACTAGCCCTTGGGAATGAGCAGTTCTTC

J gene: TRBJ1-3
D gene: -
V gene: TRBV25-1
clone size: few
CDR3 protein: CASSEPTGSSGNTIYF
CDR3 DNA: TGTGCCAGCAGTGAACCGACGGGCAGCTCTGGAAACACCATATATTTT

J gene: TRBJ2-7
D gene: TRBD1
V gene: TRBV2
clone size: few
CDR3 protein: CASSEQGATYEQYF
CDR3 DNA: TGTGCCAGCAGTGAACAGGGGGCCACCTACGAGCAGTACTTC

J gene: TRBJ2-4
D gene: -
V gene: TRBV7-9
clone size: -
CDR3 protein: CASSLQGRMDIQYF
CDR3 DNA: TGTGCCAGCAGCTTACAGGGTCGTATGGACATTCAGTACTTC

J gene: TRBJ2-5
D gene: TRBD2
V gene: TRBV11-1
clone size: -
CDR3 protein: CASSLSPSGDGGLETQYF
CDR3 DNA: TGTGCCAGCAGCTTATCGCCTAGCGGGGACGGCGGTTTAGAGACCCAGTACTTC

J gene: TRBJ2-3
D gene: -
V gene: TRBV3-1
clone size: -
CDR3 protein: CASSAQGYGDTQYF
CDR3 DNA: TGTGCCAGCAGCGCCCAGGGGTACGGAGATACGCAGTATTTT

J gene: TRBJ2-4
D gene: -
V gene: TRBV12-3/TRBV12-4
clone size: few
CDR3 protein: CASSTPKNIQYF
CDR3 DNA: TGTGCCAGCTCCACCCCTAAAAACATTCAGTACTTC

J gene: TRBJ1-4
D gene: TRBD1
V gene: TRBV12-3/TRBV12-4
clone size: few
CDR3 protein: CASSLFRTGVFF
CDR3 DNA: TGTGCCAGCAGTCTTTTCAGGACAGGAGTGTTTTTT

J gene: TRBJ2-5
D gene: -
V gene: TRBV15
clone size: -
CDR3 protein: CATSSGRRGSGETQYF
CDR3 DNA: TGTGCCACCAGCAGCGGGCGAAGGGGCAGCGGAGAGACCCAGTACTTC

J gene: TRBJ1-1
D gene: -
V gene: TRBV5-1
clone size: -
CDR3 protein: CASSLSSMTGLNTEAFF
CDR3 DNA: TGCGCCAGCAGCTTATCGTCTATGACAGGACTGAACACTGAAGCTTTCTTT

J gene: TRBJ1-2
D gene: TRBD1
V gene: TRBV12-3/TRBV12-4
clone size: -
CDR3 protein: CASSLSPWTGVYGYTF
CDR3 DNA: TGTGCCAGCAGTTTAAGTCCCTGGACAGGCGTCTATGGCTACACCTTC

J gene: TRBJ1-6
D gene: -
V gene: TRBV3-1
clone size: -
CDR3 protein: CASSHPEGNSPLHF
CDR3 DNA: TGTGCCAGCAGCCACCCCGAGGGGAATTCACCCCTCCACTTT

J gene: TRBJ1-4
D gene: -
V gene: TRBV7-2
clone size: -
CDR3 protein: CASSQRGGGANEKLFF
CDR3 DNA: TGTGCCAGCAGCCAACGGGGGGGAGGGGCTAATGAAAAACTGTTTTTT

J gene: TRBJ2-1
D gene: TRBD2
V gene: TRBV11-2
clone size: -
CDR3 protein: CASSPRGGTSGDNEQFF
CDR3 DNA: TGTGCCAGCAGCCCGCGGGGGGGGACTAGCGGGGACAATGAGCAGTTCTTC

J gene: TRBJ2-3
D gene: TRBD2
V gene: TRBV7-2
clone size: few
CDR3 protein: CASSLGVSGAPAQYF
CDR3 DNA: TGTGCCAGCAGCTTAGGGGTTAGCGGGGCCCCGGCGCAGTATTTT

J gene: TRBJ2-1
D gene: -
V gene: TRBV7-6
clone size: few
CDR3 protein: CASSLTAGEQFF
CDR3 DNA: TGTGCCAGCAGCTTGACTGCCGGTGAGCAGTTCTTC

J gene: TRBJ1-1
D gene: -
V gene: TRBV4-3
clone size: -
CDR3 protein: CASSQEGRGLSNTEAFF
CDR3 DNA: TGCGCCAGCAGCCAAGAAGGGCGAGGGCTCTCGAACACTGAAGCTTTCTTT

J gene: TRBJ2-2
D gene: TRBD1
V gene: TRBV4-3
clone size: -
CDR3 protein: CASSQDTGGIAGELFF
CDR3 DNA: TGCGCCAGCAGCCAAGACACAGGGGGGATCGCCGGGGAGCTGTTTTTT

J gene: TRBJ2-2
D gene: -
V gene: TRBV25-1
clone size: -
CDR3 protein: CASRDWAANTGELFF
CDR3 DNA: TGTGCCAGCAGGGACTGGGCGGCGAACACCGGGGAGCTGTTTTTT

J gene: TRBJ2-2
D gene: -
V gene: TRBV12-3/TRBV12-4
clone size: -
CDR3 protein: CAIPGGRAGELFF
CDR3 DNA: TGTGCCATTCCCGGGGGGCGGGCCGGGGAGCTGTTTTTT

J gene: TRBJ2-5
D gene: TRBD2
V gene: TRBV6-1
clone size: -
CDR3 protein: CASSGPGAGQTQYF
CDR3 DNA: TGTGCCAGCAGTGGGCCGGGAGCGGGGCAGACCCAGTACTTC

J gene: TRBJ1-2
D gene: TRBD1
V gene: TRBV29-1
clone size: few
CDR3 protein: CSVGTGPYGYTF
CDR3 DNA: TGCAGCGTAGGGACAGGACCCTATGGCTACACCTTC

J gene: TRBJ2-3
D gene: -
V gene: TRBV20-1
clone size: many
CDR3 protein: CSAPYRGGIDTQYF
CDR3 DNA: TGCAGTGCTCCATACAGGGGGGGAATAGATACGCAGTATTTT

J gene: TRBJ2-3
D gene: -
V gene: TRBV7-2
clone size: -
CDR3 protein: CASSLSGAQDTQYF
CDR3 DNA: TGTGCCAGCAGCTTATCAGGGGCCCAAGATACGCAGTATTTT

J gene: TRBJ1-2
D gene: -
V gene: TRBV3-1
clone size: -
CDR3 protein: CASSQAGPDPNYGYTF
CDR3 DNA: TGTGCCAGCAGCCAAGCTGGGCCAGACCCTAACTATGGCTACACCTTC

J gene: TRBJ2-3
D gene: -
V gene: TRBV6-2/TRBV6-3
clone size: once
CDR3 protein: CASRELGGPTDTQYF
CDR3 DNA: TGTGCCAGCAGAGAGCTGGGGGGACCCACAGATACGCAGTATTTT

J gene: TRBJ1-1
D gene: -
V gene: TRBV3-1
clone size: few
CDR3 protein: CASSQDQGLAFF
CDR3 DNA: TGTGCCAGCAGCCAAGATCAGGGTTTGGCTTTCTTT

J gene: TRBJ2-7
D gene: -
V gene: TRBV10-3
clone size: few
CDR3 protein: CATISKASYEQYF
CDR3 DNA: TGTGCCACCATATCGAAGGCTTCCTACGAGCAGTACTTC

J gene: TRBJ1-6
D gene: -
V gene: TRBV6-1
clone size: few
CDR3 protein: CASSDKPNSPLHF
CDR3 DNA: TGTGCCAGCAGTGATAAGCCTAATTCACCCCTCCACTTT

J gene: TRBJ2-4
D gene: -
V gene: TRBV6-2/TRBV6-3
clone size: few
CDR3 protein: CASSYRGMDKNIQYF
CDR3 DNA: TGTGCCAGCAGTTACCGGGGGATGGACAAAAACATTCAGTACTTC

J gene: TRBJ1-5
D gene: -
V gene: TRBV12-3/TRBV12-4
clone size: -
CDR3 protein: CASSSSRYSNQPQHF
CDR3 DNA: TGTGCCAGCAGCTCCTCCCGGTATAGCAATCAGCCCCAGCATTTT

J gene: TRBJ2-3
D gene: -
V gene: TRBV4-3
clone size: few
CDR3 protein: CASSQGPGLVTDTQYF
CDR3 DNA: TGCGCCAGCAGCCAAGGCCCAGGACTCGTCACAGATACGCAGTATTTT

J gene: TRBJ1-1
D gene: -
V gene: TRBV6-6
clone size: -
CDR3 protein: CASSYPLITEAFF
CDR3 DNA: TGTGCCAGCAGTTACCCGCTCATAACTGAAGCTTTCTTT

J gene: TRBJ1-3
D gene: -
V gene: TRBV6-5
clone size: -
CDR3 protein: CASSYSTEYAGNTIYF
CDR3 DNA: TGTGCCAGCAGTTACTCGACAGAATATGCTGGAAACACCATATATTTT

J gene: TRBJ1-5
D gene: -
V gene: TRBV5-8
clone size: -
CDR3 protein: CASSPRGRNQPQHF
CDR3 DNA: TGTGCCAGCAGCCCCAGGGGTCGCAATCAGCCCCAGCATTTT

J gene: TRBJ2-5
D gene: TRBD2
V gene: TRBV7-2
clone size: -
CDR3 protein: CASSPRGKGETQYF
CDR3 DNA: TGTGCCAGCAGCCCGCGGGGGAAGGGTGAGACCCAGTACTTC

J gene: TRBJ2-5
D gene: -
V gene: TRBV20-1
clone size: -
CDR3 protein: CSARTMEQGGQETQYF
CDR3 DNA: TGCAGTGCTAGAACGATGGAGCAGGGCGGTCAAGAGACCCAGTACTTC

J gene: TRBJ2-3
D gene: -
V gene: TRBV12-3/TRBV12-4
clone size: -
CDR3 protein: CASSLSLGIDTQYF
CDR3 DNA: TGTGCCAGCAGTTTATCCCTGGGCATAGATACGCAGTATTTT

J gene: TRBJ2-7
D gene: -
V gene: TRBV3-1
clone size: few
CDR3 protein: CASSQGGAPEQYF
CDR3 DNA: TGTGCCAGCAGCCAAGGCGGGGCCCCGGAGCAGTACTTC

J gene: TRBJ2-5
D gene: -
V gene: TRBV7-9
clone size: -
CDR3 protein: CASSPDPLWETQYF
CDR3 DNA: TGTGCCAGCAGCCCCGACCCCCTTTGGGAGACCCAGTACTTC

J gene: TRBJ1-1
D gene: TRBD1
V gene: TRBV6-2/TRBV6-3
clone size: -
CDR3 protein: CASYDREFSEAFF
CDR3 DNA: TGTGCCAGTTATGACAGGGAATTCTCTGAAGCTTTCTTT

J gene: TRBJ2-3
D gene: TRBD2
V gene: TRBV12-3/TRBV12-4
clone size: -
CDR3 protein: CASRPSRGGPDTQYF
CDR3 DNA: TGTGCCAGCAGACCTTCGCGGGGGGGCCCAGATACGCAGTATTTT

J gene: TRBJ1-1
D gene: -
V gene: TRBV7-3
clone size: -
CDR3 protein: CASSPSLSVEGMNTEAFF
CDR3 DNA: TGTGCCAGCAGCCCGTCCCTTAGCGTAGAGGGGATGAACACTGAAGCTTTCTTT

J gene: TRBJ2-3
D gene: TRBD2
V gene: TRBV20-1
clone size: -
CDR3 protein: CSARELAGFSTDTQYF
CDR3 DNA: TGCAGTGCTAGAGAACTAGCGGGGTTTAGCACAGATACGCAGTATTTT